This paragraph reports one TCR beta chain. The sample has other DNA sequences that encode this CDR3 too. This sample stems from a study of shared clonotypes between healthy human individuals. CDR1 and CDR2 (germline): SNHLY, FYNNEI. Trimming stripped 3 bases from V and 5 bases from J, with 7 bases between. The CDR3 has 13 residues. Repertoires were generated with immunoSEQ multiplex PCR, while TCRdb's copy carries only in-frame clones and drops some. The sample lists over 2 million clones; roughly 95% were seen once. Recent vaccinations or acute infections were absent in the healthy HIV-negative adult donors. The donors, all of them Caucasian adults, lived in Nashville, Tennessee.

Sequenced: naive CD4+ T cells sorted from blood. Subset noted: CD45RA+ positively selected. This receptor was obtained from a man aged 18 to 29 in good health. The chain links TRBV2 to TRBJ2-2; a possible D gene is TRBD2 (6 bases). The CDR3 reads CASSEAGTGELFF. For the CDR3, the DNA is TGTGCCAGCAGTGAGGCGGGAACCGGGGAGCTGTTTTTT.